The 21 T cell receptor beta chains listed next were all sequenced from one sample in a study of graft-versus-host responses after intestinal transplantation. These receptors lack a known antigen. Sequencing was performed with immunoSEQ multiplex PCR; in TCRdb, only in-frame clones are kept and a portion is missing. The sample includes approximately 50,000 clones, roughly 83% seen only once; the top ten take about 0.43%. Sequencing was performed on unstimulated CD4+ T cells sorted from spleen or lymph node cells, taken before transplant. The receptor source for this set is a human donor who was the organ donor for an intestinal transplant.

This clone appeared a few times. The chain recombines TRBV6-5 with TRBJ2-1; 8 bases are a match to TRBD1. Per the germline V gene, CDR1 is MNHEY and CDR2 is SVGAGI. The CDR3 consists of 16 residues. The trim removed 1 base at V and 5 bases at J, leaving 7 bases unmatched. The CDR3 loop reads CASSYFLGTGNNEQFF. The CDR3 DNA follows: TGTGCCAGCAGTTACTTCCTCGGGACAGGTAACAATGAGCAGTTCTTC.

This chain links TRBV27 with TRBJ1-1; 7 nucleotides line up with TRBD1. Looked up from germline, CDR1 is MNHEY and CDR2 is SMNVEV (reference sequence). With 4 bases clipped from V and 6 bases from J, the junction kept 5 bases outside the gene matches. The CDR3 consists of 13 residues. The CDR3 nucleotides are TGTGCCAGCAGTTATCGACAGGGTCCTGAAGCTTTCTTT. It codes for CASSYRQGPEAFF.

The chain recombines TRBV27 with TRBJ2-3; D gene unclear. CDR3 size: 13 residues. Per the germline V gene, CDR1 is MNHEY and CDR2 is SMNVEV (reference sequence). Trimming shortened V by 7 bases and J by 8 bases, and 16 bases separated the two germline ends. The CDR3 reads CASTNWTFSTQYF. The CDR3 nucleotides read TGTGCCAGCACCAACTGGACCTTTTCTACGCAGTATTTT.

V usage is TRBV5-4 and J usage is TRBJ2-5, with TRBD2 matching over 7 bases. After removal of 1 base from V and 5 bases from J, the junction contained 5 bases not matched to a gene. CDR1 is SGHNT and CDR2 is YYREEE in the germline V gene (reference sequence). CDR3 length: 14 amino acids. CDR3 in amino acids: CASSLWGGPETQYF. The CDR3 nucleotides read TGTGCCAGCAGCTTGTGGGGGGGACCCGAGACCCAGTACTTC. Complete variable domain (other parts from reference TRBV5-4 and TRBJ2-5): ETGVTQSPTHLIKTRGQQVTLRCSSQSGHNTVSWYQQALGQGPQFIFQYYREEENGRGNFPPRFSGLQFPNYSSELNVNALELDDSALYLCASSLWGGPETQYFGPGTRLLVL.

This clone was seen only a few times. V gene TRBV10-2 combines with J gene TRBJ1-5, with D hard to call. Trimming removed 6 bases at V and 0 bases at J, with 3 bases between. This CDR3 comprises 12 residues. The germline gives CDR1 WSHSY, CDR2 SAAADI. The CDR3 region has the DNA TGCGCCAGCAGACATAGCAATCAGCCCCAGCATTTT. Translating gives CASRHSNQPQHF.

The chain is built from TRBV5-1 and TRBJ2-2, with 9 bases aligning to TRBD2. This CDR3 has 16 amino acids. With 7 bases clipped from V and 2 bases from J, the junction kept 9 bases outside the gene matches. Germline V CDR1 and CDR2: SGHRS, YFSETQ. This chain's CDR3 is CASLPLAGLNTGELFF. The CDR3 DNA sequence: TGCGCCAGCTTACCCCTAGCGGGGCTAAACACCGGGGAGCTGTTTTTT.

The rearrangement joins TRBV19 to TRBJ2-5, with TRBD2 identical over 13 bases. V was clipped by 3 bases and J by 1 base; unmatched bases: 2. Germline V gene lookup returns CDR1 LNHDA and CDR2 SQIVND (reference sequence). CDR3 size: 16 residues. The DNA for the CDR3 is TGTGCCAGTAGTATTCGACTAGCGGGAGGCCAAGAGACCCAGTACTTC. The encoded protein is CASSIRLAGGQETQYF.

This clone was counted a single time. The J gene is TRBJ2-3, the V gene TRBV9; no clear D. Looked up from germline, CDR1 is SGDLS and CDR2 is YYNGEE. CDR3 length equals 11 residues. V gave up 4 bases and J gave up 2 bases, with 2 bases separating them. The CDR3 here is CASSFTDTQYF. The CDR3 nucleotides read TGTGCCAGCAGCTTCACAGATACGCAGTATTTT.

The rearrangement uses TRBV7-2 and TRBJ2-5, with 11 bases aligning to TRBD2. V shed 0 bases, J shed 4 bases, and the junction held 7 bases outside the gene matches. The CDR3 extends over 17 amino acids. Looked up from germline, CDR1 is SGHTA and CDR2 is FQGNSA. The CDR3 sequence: CASSLAPPTSGRETQYF. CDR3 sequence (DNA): TGTGCCAGCAGCTTAGCCCCGCCCACTAGCGGGAGAGAGACCCAGTACTTC.

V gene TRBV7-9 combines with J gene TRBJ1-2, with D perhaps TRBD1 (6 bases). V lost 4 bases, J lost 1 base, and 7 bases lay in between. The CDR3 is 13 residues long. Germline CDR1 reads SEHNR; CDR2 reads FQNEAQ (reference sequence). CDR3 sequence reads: CASSWDNNYGYTF. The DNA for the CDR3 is TGTGCCAGCAGCTGGGACAATAACTATGGCTACACCTTC. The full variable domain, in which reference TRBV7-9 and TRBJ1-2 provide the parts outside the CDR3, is DTGVSQNPRHKITKRGQNVTFRCDPISEHNRLYWYRQTLGQGPEFLTYFQNEAQLEKSRLLSDRFSAERPKGSFSTLEIQRTEQGDSAMYLCASSWDNNYGYTFGSGTRLTVV.

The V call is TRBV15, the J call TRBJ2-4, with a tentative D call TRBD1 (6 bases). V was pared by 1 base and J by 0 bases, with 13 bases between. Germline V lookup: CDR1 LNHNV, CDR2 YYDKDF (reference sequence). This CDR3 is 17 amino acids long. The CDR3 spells CATSRVTGKVAKNIQYF. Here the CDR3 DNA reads TGTGCCACCAGCAGAGTTACAGGGAAAGTAGCCAAAAACATTCAGTACTTC. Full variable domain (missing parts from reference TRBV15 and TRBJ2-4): DAMVIQNPRYQVTQFGKPVTLSCSQTLNHNVMYWYQQKSSQAPKLLFHYYDKDFNNEADTPDNFQSRRPNTSFCFLDIRSPGLGDTAMYLCATSRVTGKVAKNIQYFGAGTRLSVL.

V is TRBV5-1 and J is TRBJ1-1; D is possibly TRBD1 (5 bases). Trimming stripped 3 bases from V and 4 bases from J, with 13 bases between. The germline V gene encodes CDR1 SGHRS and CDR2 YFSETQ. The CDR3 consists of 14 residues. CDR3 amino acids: CASSSSWGVTEAFF. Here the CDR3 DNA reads TGCGCCAGCAGCTCCTCTTGGGGGGTCACTGAAGCTTTCTTT.

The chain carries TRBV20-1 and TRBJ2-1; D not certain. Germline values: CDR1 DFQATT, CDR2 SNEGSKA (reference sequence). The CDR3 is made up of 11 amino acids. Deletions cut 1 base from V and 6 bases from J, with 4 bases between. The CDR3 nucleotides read TGCAGTGCTAGAGCCTCCAATGAGCAGTTCTTC. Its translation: CSARASNEQFF.

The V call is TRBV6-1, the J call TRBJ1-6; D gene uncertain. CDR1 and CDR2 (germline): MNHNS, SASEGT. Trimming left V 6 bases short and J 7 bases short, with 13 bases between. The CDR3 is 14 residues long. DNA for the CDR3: TGTGCCAGCAGCATGTCTGGAGGGAATTCACCCCTCCACTTT. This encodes CASSMSGGNSPLHF.

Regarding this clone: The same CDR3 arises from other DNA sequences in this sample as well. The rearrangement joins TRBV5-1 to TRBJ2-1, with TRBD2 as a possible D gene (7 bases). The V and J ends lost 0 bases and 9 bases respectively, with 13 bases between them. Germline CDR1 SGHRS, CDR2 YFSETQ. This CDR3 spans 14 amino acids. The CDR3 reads CASSLALGGGEQFF. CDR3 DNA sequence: TGCGCCAGCAGCTTGGCCTTAGGGGGGGGTGAGCAGTTCTTC.

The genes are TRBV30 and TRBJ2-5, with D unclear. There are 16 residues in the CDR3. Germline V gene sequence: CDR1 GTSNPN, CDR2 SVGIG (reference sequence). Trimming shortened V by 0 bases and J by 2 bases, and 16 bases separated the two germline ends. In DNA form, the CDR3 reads TGTGCCTGGAGTGTTGTTCCGGGTGTTGGACAAGAGACCCAGTACTTC. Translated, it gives CAWSVVPGVGQETQYF. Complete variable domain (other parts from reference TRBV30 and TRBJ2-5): SQTIHQWPATLVQPVGSPLSLECTVEGTSNPNLYWYRQAAGRGLQLLFYSVGIGQISSEVPQNLSASRPQDRQFILSSKKLLLSDSGFYLCAWSVVPGVGQETQYFGPGTRLLVL.

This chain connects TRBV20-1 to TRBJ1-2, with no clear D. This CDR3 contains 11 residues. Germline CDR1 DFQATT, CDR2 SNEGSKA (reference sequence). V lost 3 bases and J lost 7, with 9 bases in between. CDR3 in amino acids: CSASTQRGYTF. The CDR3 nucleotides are TGCAGTGCTAGCACTCAACGTGGCTACACCTTC.

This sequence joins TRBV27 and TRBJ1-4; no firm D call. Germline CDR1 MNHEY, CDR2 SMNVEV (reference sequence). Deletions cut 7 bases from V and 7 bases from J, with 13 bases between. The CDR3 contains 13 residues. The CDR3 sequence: CASMSSGSEKLFF. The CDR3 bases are TGTGCCAGCATGTCTTCCGGGAGTGAAAAACTGTTTTTT.

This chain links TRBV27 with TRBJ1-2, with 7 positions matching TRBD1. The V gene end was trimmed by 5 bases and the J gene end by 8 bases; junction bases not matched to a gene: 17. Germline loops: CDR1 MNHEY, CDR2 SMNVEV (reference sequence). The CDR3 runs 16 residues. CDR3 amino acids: CASSDDFKGRGGGYTF. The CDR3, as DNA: TGTGCCAGCAGTGACGATTTCAAGGGCAGGGGGGGCGGCTACACCTTC.

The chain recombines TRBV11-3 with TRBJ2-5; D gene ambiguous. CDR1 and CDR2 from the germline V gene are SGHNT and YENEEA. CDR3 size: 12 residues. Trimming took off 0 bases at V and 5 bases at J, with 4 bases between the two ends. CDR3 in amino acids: CASSLDRETQYF. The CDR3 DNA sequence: TGTGCCAGCAGCTTAGACAGGGAGACCCAGTACTTC.

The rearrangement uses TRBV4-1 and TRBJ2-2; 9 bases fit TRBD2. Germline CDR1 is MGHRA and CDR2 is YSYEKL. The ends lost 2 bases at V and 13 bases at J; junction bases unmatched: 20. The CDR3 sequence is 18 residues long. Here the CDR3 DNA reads TGCGCCAGCAGCCAACTGACTAGCGGATTACCGGAACAGGTCGGGCTGTTTTTT. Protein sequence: CASSQLTSGLPEQVGLFF.